This T cell receptor beta chain is drawn from a study of graft-versus-host responses after intestinal transplantation. About the study: All of the recipients had induction that used anti-thymocyte globulin, then tacrolimus and steroids for around 3 years.

CDR1 is SGDLS and CDR2 is YYNGEE in the germline V gene. The CDR3 is made up of 16 amino acids. Deletions cut 0 bases from V and 6 bases from J, with 16 bases between. Points on this clone: Its antigen is as yet unknown.

The study's findings and limits: Where graft-donor T cell macrochimerism was present, patients had high graft-versus-host to host-versus-graft clonal ratios in allografts. Recipient marrow contained GvH clones, some of which appeared first in ileum or blood.

Profiled with immunoSEQ multiplex PCR; TCRdb holds only in-frame clones, not every one. The sample records tens of thousands of clones, 90% being singletons. This receptor was obtained from a human donor who was the organ donor for an intestinal transplant. The source was unstimulated CD8+ T cells sorted from spleen or lymph node cells, collected before transplant. This chain connects TRBV9 to TRBJ2-1, with D possibly being TRBD1 (5 bases). In nucleotides, the CDR3 is TGTGCCAGCAGCGTAGCAGGGATCAGCGTTCGCAATGAGCAGTTCTTC. It translates to CASSVAGISVRNEQFF.